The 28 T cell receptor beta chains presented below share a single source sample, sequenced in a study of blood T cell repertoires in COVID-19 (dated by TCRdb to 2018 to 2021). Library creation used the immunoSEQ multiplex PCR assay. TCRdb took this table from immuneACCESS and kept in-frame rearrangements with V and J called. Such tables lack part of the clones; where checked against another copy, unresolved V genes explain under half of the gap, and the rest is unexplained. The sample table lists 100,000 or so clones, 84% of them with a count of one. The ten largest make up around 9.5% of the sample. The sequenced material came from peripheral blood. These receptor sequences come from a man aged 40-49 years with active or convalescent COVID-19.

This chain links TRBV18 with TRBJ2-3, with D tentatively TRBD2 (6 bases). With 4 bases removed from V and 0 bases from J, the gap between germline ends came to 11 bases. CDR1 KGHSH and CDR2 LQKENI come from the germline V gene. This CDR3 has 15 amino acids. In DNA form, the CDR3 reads TGTGCCAGCTCACTCCGGGACTTTAGCACAGATACGCAGTATTTT. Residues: CASSLRDFSTDTQYF.

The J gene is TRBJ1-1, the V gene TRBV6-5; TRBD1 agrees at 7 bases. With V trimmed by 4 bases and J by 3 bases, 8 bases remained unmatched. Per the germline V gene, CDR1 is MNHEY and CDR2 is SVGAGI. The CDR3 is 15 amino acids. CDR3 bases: TGTGCCAGCAGTTTGAGGGGGCTATTGGACACTGAAGCTTTCTTT. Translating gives CASSLRGLLDTEAFF.

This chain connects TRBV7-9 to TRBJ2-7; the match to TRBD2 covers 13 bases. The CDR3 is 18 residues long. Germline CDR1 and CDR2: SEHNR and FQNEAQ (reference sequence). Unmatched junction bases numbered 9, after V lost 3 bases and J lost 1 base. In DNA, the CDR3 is TGTGCCAGCAGCTTGACGACTAGCGGGGGGCGTTTTTCCTACGAGCAGTACTTC. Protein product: CASSLTTSGGRFSYEQYF. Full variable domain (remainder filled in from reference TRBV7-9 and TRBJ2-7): DTGVSQNPRHKITKRGQNVTFRCDPISEHNRLYWYRQTLGQGPEFLTYFQNEAQLEKSRLLSDRFSAERPKGSFSTLEIQRTEQGDSAMYLCASSLTTSGGRFSYEQYFGPGTRLTVT.

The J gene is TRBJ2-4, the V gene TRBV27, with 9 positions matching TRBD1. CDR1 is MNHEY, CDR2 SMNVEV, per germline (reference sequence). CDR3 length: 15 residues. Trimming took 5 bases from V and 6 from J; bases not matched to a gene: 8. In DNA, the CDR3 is TGTGCCAGCAGTCTTGTGGGACAGGGTGTAAACATTCAGTACTTC. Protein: CASSLVGQGVNIQYF.

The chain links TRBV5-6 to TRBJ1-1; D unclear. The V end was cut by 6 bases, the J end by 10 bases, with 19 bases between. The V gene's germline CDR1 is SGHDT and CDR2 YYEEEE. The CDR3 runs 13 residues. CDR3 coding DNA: TGTGCCAGCACTCTTAACGGCCAGGTTGGAGCTTTCTTT. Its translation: CASTLNGQVGAFF.

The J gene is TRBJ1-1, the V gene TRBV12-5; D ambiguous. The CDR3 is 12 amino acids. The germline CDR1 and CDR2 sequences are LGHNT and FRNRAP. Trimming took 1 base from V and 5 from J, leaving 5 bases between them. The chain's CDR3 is CASGLDETEAFF. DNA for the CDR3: TGTGCTAGTGGTTTGGATGAGACTGAAGCTTTCTTT.

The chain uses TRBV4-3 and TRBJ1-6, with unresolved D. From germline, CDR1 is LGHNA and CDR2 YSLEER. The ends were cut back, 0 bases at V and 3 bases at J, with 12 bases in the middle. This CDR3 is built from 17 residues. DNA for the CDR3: TGCGCCAGCAGCCAAGATCTCTCCCGGGGCTATAATTCACCCCTCCACTTT. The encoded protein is CASSQDLSRGYNSPLHF.

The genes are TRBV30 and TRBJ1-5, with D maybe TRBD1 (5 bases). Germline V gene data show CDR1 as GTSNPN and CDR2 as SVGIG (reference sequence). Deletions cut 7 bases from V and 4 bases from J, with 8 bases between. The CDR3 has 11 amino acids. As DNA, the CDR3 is TGTGCCTTCCGGGGGAATCAGCCCCAGCATTTT. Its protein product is CAFRGNQPQHF.

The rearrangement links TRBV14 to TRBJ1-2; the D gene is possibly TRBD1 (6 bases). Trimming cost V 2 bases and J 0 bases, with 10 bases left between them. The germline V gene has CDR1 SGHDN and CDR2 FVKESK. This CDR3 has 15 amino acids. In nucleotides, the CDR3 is TGTGCCAGCAGCCAAACCGACAGGACTAACTATGGCTACACCTTC. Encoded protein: CASSQTDRTNYGYTF.

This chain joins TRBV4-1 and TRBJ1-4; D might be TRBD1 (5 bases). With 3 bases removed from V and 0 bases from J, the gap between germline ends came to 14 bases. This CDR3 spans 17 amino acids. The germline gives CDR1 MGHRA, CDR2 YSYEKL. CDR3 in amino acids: CASSHQAGSATNEKLFF. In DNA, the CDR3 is TGCGCCAGCAGCCACCAGGCAGGGTCGGCAACTAATGAAAAACTGTTTTTT.

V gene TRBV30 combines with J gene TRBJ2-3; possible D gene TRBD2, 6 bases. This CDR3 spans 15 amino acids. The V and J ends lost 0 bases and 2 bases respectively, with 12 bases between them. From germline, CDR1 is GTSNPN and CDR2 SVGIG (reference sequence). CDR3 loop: CAWSVRSGYTDTQYF. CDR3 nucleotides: TGTGCCTGGAGTGTAAGGAGCGGGTACACAGATACGCAGTATTTT.

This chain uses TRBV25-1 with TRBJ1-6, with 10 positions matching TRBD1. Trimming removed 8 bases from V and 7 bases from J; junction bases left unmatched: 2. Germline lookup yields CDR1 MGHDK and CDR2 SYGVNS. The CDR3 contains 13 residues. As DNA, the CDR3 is TGTGCCAGCCTGGGACAGGGGAATTCACCCCTCCACTTT. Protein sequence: CASLGQGNSPLHF. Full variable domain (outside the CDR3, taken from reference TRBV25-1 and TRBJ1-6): EADIYQTPRYLVIGTGKKITLECSQTMGHDKMYWYQQDPGMELHLIHYSYGVNSTEKGDLSSESTVSRIRTEHFPLTLESARPSHTSQYLCASLGQGNSPLHFGNGTRLTVT.

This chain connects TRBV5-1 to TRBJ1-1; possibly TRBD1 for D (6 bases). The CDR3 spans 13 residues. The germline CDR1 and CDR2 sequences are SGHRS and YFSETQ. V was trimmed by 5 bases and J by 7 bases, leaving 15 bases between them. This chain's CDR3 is CASRKAGEGEAFF. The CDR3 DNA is TGCGCCAGCAGGAAGGCAGGGGAAGGTGAAGCTTTCTTT.

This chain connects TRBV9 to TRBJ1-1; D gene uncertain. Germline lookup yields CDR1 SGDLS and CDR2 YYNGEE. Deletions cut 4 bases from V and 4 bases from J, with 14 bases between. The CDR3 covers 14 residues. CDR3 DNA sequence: TGTGCCAGCAGCCCGTGGGCGGAGGGCACTGAAGCTTTCTTT. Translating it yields CASSPWAEGTEAFF.

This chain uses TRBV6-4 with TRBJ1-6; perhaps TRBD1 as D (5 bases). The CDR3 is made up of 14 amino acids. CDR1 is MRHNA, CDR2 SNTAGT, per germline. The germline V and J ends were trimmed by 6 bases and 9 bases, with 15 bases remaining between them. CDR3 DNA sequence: TGTGCCAGCAGCGCAGGAGGGACCGGTTCACCCCTCCACTTT. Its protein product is CASSAGGTGSPLHF.

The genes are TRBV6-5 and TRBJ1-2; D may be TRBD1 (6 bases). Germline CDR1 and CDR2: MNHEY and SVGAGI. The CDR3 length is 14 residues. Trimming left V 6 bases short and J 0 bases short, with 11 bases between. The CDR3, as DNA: TGTGCCAGCAGGCGGACAGCATCTAACTATGGCTACACCTTC. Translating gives CASRRTASNYGYTF.

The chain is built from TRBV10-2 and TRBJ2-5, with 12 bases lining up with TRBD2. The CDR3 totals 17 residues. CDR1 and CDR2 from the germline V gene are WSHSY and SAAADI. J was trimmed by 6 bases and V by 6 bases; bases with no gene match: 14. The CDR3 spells CASRGTSGGHLRKTQYF. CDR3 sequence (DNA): TGCGCCAGCAGGGGAACTAGCGGGGGGCACCTTCGGAAGACCCAGTACTTC.

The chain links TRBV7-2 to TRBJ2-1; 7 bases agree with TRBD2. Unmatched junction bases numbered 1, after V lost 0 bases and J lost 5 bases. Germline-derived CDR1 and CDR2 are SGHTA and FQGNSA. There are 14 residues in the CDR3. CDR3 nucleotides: TGTGCCAGCAGCTTAGCGGGGGGGGACAATGAGCAGTTCTTC. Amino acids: CASSLAGGDNEQFF.

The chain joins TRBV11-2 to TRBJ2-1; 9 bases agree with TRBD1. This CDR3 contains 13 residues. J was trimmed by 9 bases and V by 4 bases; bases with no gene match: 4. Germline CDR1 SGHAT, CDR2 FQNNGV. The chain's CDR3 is CASSSTGGGEQFF. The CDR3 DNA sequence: TGTGCCAGCAGCTCGACAGGGGGTGGTGAGCAGTTCTTC.

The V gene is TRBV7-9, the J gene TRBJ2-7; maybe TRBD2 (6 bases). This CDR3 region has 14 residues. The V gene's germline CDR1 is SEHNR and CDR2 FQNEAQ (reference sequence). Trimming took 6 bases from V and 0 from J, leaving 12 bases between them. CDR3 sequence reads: CASSPRESSYEQYF. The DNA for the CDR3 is TGTGCCAGCAGTCCTCGGGAGAGCTCCTACGAGCAGTACTTC.

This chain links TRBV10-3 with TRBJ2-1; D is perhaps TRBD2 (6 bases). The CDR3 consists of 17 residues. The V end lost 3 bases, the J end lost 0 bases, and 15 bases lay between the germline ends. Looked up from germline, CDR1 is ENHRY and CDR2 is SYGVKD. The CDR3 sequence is CAISDGGGLLSYNEQFF. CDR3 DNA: TGTGCCATCAGTGATGGAGGAGGGCTACTCTCCTACAATGAGCAGTTCTTC.

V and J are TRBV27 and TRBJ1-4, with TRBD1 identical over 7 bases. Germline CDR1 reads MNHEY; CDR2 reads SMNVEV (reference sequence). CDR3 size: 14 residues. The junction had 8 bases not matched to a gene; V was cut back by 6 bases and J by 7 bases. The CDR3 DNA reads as TGTGCCAGCAGGCTACAGGGGCCGGGTGAAAAACTGTTTTTT. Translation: CASRLQGPGEKLFF.

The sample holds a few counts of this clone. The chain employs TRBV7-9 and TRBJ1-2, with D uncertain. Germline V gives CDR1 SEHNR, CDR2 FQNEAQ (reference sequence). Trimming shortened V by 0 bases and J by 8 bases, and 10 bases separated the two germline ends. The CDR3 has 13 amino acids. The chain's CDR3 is CASSLAEGVGYTF. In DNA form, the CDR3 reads TGTGCCAGCAGCTTAGCAGAGGGTGTGGGCTACACCTTC.

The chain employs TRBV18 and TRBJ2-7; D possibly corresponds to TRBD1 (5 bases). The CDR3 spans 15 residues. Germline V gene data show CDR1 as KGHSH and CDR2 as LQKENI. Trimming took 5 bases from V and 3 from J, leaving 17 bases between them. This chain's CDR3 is CASSSTRQRLYEQYF. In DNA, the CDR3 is TGTGCCAGCTCATCCACGAGACAGAGACTCTACGAGCAGTACTTC.

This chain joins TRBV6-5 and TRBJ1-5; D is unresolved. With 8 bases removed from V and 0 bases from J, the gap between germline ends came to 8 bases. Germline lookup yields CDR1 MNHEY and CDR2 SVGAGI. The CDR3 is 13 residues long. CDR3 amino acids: CASEEYSNQPQHF. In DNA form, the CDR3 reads TGTGCCAGCGAGGAGTATAGCAATCAGCCCCAGCATTTT.

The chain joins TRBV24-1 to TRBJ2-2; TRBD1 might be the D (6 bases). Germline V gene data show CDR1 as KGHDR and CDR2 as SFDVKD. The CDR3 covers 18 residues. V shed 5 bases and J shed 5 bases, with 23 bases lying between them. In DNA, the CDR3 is TGTGCCACCAGTGTTGGTGGTCCTCAGGGGCCGAGAACCGGGGAGCTGTTTTTT. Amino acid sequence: CATSVGGPQGPRTGELFF.

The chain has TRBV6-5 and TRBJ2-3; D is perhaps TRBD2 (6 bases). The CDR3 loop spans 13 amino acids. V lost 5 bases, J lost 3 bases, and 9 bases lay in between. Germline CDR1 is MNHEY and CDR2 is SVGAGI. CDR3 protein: CASSRDFTDTQYF. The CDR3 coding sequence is TGTGCCAGCAGTCGGGACTTTACAGATACGCAGTATTTT.

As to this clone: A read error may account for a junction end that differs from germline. CDR3 loop: CASSQYRDSQNF. In nucleotides, the CDR3 is TGTGCCAGCAGTCAGTACCGGGACTCCCAGAACTTC. V usage is TRBV12-3 or TRBV12-4 and J usage is TRBJ2-5; perhaps TRBD2 as D (6 bases). This CDR3 region has 12 residues.